These 18 T cell receptor beta chains share one sample of origin, sequenced in a study of blood T cells in healthy people across ages (dated by TCRdb to about 2015). The library was produced with 5' RACE. The run used an Illumina HiSeq 2500. A second PCR of roughly 6 to 11 cycles was run with a J-beta primer mix and a sample-barcoded 5' primer. Clones were called with MiXCR by TCRdb after fastp trimmed the public reads at Q25, and only in-frame beta chains were retained. Records with the same CDR3 protein are collapsed into one entry carrying the most frequent genes and DNA. The sample table records roughly 500,000 distinct CDR3 sequences; roughly 29% of these occur just once. The ten top clones hold approximately 18% of the sample. The sample comprised blood. The origin of the receptors is a woman in her sixties or seventies in good health.

This clonotype was counted between two and nine times. The chain links TRBV10-3 to TRBJ1-2, with a tentative D call TRBD1 (6 bases). Germline values: CDR1 ENHRY, CDR2 SYGVKD. V was shortened by 5 bases and J by 0 bases, with 13 bases between the two germline ends. The CDR3 spans 15 residues. Here the CDR3 DNA reads TGTGCCATCAGTTCAGGGGAGGAATCTAACTATGGCTACACCTTC. Encoded protein: CAISSGEESNYGYTF.

The rearrangement uses TRBV2 and TRBJ2-5, with 9 bases fitting TRBD1. The tail of the sequence fits TRBJ2-1 better, so the J call may be wrong. CDR1 SNHLY and CDR2 FYNNEI come from the germline V gene. CDR3 size: 13 residues. CDR3 in DNA: TGTGCCAGCACCACGGGACAGGGTCGAGAGCAGTTCTTC. It is translated as CASTTGQGREQFF.

The chain employs TRBV7-6 and TRBJ1-5, with 9 bases lining up with TRBD1. Germline assignment: CDR1 SGHVS and CDR2 FNYEAQ. The CDR3 totals 15 residues. V was clipped by 3 bases and J by 6 bases; unmatched bases: 6. Written as DNA, the CDR3 is TGTGCCAGCAGCTTGACAGGGGGTGTAGGTCAGCCCCAGCATTTT. Translating gives CASSLTGGVGQPQHF.

The sample holds many counts of this clonotype. The chain couples TRBV3-1 to TRBJ2-5; D is unclear. CDR1 and CDR2 (germline): LGHDT, YNNKEL (reference sequence). V was shortened by 1 base and J by 5 bases, with 11 bases between the two germline ends. The CDR3 contains 14 residues. The CDR3 DNA is TGTGCCAGCAGCCAAGGAGAGGCGTCCGAGACCCAGTACTTC. This translates into CASSQGEASETQYF.

The chain uses TRBV5-1 and TRBJ1-2, with 8 bases identical to TRBD1. The CDR3 length is 16 residues. V lost 1 base and J lost 8; bases outside the gene matches: 13. In germline, CDR1 is SGHRS, CDR2 YFSETQ. CDR3 sequence reads: CASSLSVGQASSGYTF. The CDR3 nucleotides read TGCGCCAGCAGCTTGAGTGTGGGACAGGCATCAAGCGGCTACACCTTC.

The CDR3 nucleotides read TGTGCCAGCAGCCCTAGACTAGCGGGCACCTACAATGAGCAGTTCTTC. As protein: CASSPRLAGTYNEQFF. The rearrangement links TRBV5-4 to TRBJ2-1; TRBD2 matches 10 bases. CDR3 length: 16 amino acids. Per germline, CDR1 SGHNT and CDR2 YYREEE (reference sequence). V was pared by 4 bases and J by 2 bases, with 6 bases of the junction left unmatched. Looking up the rest from reference TRBV5-4 and TRBJ2-1 gives the full variable domain: ETGVTQSPTHLIKTRGQQVTLRCSSQSGHNTVSWYQQALGQGPQFIFQYYREEENGRGNFPPRFSGLQFPNYSSELNVNALELDDSALYLCASSPRLAGTYNEQFFGPGTRLTVL.

The chain couples TRBV5-1 to TRBJ1-6, with 11 bases fitting TRBD1. The CDR3 runs 15 residues. The germline gives CDR1 SGHRS, CDR2 YFSETQ. V was pared by 1 base and J by 9 bases, with 3 bases of the junction left unmatched. CDR3: CASSLYGTGGSPLHF. In nucleotides, the CDR3 is TGCGCCAGCAGCTTGTACGGGACAGGGGGTTCACCCCTCCACTTT.

In regard to this clonotype: Given the absence of the conserved phenylalanine or tryptophan at the CDR3 end, a read error is likely. The rearrangement uses TRBV5-1 and TRBJ1-5; D remains unclear. Per germline, CDR1 SGHRS and CDR2 YFSETQ. Trimming took 1 base from V and 4 from J, leaving 9 bases between them. The CDR3 extends over 14 amino acids. CDR3 nucleotide sequence: TGCGCCAGCAGCTTGACTGGACCTAATCAGCCCCAGCATCTT. Its protein is CASSLTGPNQPQHL.

CDR3 region: CASSYSYGSYEQYF. The DNA for the CDR3 is TGTGCCAGCAGTTACTCGTACGGCTCCTACGAGCAGTACTTC. This rearrangement joins TRBV6-5 to TRBJ2-7; D not resolved. CDR1 MNHEY and CDR2 SVGAGI come from the germline V gene. The CDR3 loop spans 14 amino acids. Trimming shortened V by 0 bases and J by 0 bases, and 6 bases separated the two germline ends.

This clonotype was detected once. V is TRBV12-3 or TRBV12-4 and J is TRBJ2-4; perhaps TRBD2 as D (6 bases). CDR3 length: 14 amino acids. V shed 1 base and J shed 6 bases, with 10 bases lying between them. Here the CDR3 reads CASSLDGGSNIQYF. DNA for the CDR3: TGTGCCAGCAGTTTAGACGGGGGTTCAAACATTCAGTACTTC.

The rearrangement joins TRBV6-5 to TRBJ1-1, with unresolved D. Germline V CDR1 and CDR2: MNHEY, SVGAGI. The length of the CDR3 is 14 residues. V was shortened by 6 bases and J by 3 bases, with 14 bases between the two germline ends. The chain's CDR3 is CASRAQTFHTEAFF. CDR3 sequence (DNA): TGTGCCAGCAGGGCCCAGACGTTTCACACTGAAGCTTTCTTT.

This clonotype has a count of ten or more. The chain combines TRBV7-9 with TRBJ2-5; unclear D gene. From germline, CDR1 is SEHNR and CDR2 FQNEAQ (reference sequence). With 3 bases removed from V and 0 bases from J, the gap between germline ends came to 11 bases. The CDR3 loop spans 15 amino acids. CDR3 residues: CASSFTSRYQETQYF. As DNA, the CDR3 is TGTGCCAGCAGCTTCACGTCGAGATACCAAGAGACCCAGTACTTC.

V gene TRBV4-3 combines with J gene TRBJ1-1, with 7 nucleotides matching TRBD1. The CDR3 is made up of 15 amino acids. From germline, CDR1 is LGHNA and CDR2 YSLEER. J lost 4 bases, V lost 0 bases, and 5 bases had no gene match. The CDR3, as DNA: TGCGCCAGCAGCCAAGATCCCCAGGGGGGCACTGAAGCTTTCTTT. It encodes CASSQDPQGGTEAFF.

The chain recombines TRBV5-1 with TRBJ1-1; 11 nucleotides agree with TRBD1. The V gene's germline CDR1 is SGHRS and CDR2 YFSETQ. After removal of 4 bases from V and 5 bases from J, the junction contained 19 bases not matched to a gene. The CDR3 spans 19 residues. In DNA form, the CDR3 reads TGCGCCAGCAGCAGGACAGGGGGCCTCGGCGCGAGGGTGGATACTGAAGCTTTCTTT. This gives the protein CASSRTGGLGARVDTEAFF.

The sample holds a few counts of this clonotype. The chain joins TRBV20-1 to TRBJ2-3, with D unresolved. The CDR3 is made up of 14 amino acids. Trimming took off 5 bases at V and 0 bases at J, with 12 bases between the two ends. Germline lookup yields CDR1 DFQATT and CDR2 SNEGSKA (reference sequence). CDR3 sequence (DNA): TGCAGTGCTCCCCAGTTTAGAAGCACAGATACGCAGTATTTT. This gives the protein CSAPQFRSTDTQYF.

The rearrangement uses TRBV6-2 or TRBV6-3 and TRBJ1-2; no clear D gene. The germline gives CDR1 MNHEY, CDR2 SVGEGT. Trimming stripped 5 bases from V and 8 bases from J, with 12 bases between. This CDR3 is 12 amino acids long. The CDR3 loop is CASSPGHGGYTF. The CDR3, as DNA: TGTGCCAGCAGTCCGGGCCACGGAGGCTACACCTTC.

The chain uses TRBV20-1 and TRBJ2-7; 9 positions match TRBD1. The CDR3 is 14 residues long. The trim removed 8 bases at V and 6 bases at J, leaving 14 bases unmatched. Germline loops: CDR1 DFQATT, CDR2 SNEGSKA (reference sequence). The CDR3 nucleotides read TGCAGTCATACCCGGGGGACAGGGAAATCCGAGCAGTACTTC. This sequence encodes CSHTRGTGKSEQYF.

The chain couples TRBV4-2 to TRBJ2-5; 7 bases line up with TRBD2. V dropped 6 bases and J dropped 3; count of bases not matched to a gene: 4. In germline, CDR1 is LGHNA, CDR2 YNFKEQ. The CDR3 loop spans 13 amino acids. CDR3 loop: CASRSLAEETQYF. CDR3 nucleotides: TGTGCCAGCAGGTCCCTAGCGGAAGAGACCCAGTACTTC.